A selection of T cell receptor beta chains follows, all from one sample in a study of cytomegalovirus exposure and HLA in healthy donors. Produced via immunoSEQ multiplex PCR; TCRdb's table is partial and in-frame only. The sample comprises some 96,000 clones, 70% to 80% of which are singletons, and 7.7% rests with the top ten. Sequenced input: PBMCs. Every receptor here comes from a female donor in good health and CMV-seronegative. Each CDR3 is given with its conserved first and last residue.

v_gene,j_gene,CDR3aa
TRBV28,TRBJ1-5,CASFSSSKSNQPQHF
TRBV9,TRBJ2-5,CASSAQLSEGAQYF
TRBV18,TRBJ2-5,CASSPPQGPRETQYF
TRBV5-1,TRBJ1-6,CASSSGQGMNSPLHF
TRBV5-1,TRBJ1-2,CASSLGQESNYGYTF
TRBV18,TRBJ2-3,CASSRTSASTDTQYF
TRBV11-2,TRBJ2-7,CASSLDLIGLGVYEQYF
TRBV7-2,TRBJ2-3,CASSWSGLAFDTQYF
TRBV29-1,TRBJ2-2,CSVDRGRHTGELFF
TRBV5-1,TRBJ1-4,CASSLQENEKLFF
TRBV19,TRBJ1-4,CASSIGDSAHEKLFF
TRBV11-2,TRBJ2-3,CASSSLAGGRADTQYF
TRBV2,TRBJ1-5,CASSGTGRQPQHF
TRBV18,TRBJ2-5,CASSPGRTGRTETQYF
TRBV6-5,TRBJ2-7,CASSYSKNSPYEQYF
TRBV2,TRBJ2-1,CASRYSYNEQFF
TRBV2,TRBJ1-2,CASTAGGLYGGYTF
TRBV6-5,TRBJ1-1,CASRRTMNTEAFF
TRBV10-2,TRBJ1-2,CASRKGENYGYTF
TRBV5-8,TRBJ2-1,CASSLSYNEQFF
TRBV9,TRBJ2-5,CASSVASGGEETQYF
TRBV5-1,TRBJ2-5,CASSQGGGRQETQYF
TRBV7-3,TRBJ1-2,CASSYDGGGYGYTF
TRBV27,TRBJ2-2,CASSLMQTGANTGELFF
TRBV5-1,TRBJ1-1,CASSLGEGRNTEAFF
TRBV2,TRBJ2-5,CASSLRVEETQYF
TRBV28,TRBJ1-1,CASRDTQVTEAFF
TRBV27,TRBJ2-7,CASSIRPPYEQYF
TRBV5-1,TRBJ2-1,CASGGASSYNEQFF
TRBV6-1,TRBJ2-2,CASSGWGGTGELFF
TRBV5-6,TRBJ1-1,CASSPGTANTEAFF
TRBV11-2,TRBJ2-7,CASSPQSGDEQYF
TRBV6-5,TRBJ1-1,CASRRENTEAFF
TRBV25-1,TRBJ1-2,CASVGGQLQNGYTF
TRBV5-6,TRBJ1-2,CASSLNSFTGDGGYTF
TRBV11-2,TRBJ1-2,CASSFGTGGLDGYTF
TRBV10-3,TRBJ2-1,CAISGTGTIPTNEQFF
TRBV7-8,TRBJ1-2,CASSPQGYGYTF
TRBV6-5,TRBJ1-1,CASSYGSENTEAFF
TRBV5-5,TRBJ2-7,CASSFAQREGREQYF
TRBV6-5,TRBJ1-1,CASSYRGGIAEAFF
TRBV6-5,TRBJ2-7,CASSEAWSYEQYF
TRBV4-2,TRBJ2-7,CASSQDFGTSGSLDEQYF
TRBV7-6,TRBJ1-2,CASSFQVFDGYTF